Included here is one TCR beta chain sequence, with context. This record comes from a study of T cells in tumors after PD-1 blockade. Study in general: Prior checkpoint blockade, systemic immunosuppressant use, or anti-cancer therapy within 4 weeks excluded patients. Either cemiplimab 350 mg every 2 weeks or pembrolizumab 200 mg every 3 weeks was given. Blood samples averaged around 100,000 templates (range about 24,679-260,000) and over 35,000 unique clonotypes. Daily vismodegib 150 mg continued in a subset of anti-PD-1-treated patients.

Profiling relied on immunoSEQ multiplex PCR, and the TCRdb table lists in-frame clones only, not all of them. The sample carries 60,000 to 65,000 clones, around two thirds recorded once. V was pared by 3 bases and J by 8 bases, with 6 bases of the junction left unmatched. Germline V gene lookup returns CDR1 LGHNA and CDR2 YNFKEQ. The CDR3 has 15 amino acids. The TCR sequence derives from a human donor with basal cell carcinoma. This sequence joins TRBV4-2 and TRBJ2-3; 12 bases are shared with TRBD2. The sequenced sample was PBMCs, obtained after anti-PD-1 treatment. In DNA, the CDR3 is TGTGCCAGCAGCCAGGAACTAGCGGGGGGAAGTACGCAGTATTTT. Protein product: CASSQELAGGSTQYF.